This T cell receptor beta chain was profiled in a study of CD8 T cells in ankylosing spondylitis listed by TCRdb under 2017. Regarding the research as a whole: The study profiled T cell receptor beta repertoires in healthy donors and ankylosing spondylitis patients to find disease-linked TCR variants. In total, the full study cohort was made up of about 110 healthy donors and 25 or so ankylosing spondylitis patients. Peripheral blood samples were taken, and synovial fluid was additionally collected from ankylosing spondylitis patients. Here is what the overall study found, with its caveats: The disease-linked clones had a CD8+ phenotype and were found at relatively low frequencies in peripheral blood. Blood from ankylosing spondylitis patients appeared to be characterized by a TCR beta motif composed of several highly homologous amino acid variants. Significant enrichment of the disease-linked clones was reported in matched synovial fluid samples from ankylosing spondylitis patients. Some of the motif variants had been reported before in the synovial fluid and blood of reactive arthritis patients, a finding that suggests common disease-initiation mechanisms.

The junction shows trimming of 1 base on V and 12 bases on J, plus 16 bases between the germline ends. The CDR3 runs 14 residues from the cysteine to the phenylalanine. Only the CDR3 DNA stays, 42 bases, in frame from base 1. The germline V gene (reference sequence) sets CDR1 to LGHDT and CDR2 to YNNKEL. Instrument used: Illumina HiSeq 2500. TCR beta libraries were prepared by quantitative 5'-RACE with molecular barcodes. From the authors' description of their analysis: To identify disease-linked TCR variants, a new computational method was used, one built on a probabilistic model of VDJ rearrangement. TCRdb redid the processing of the public reads, applying fastp at Q25 and MiXCR, and retained in-frame beta chains. Every entry covers one CDR3 protein and lists the most common genes and DNA from its rows. The V and J calls follow TCRdb's processing rather than the paper's. This sample comprises about 420,000 distinct CDR3 sequences, approximately 20% of them detected only once. The leading ten clones occupy about 16% of the sample.

This clonotype was observed a handful of times. Which antigen it targets is not known. No much larger clone exists at a distance of one base, and base qualities are not known. This receptor was taken from a male donor with ankylosing spondylitis. Sequencing used blood, either unsorted or a sorted T cell fraction (not recorded which). The V and J genes are TRBV3-1 and TRBJ2-1; a confident D gene designation cannot be given. The DNA sequence is given as TGTGCCAGCAGCCAAGTTTACAGCTACACGGGGCAGTTCTTC. Translated, this gives CASSQVYSYTGQFF.